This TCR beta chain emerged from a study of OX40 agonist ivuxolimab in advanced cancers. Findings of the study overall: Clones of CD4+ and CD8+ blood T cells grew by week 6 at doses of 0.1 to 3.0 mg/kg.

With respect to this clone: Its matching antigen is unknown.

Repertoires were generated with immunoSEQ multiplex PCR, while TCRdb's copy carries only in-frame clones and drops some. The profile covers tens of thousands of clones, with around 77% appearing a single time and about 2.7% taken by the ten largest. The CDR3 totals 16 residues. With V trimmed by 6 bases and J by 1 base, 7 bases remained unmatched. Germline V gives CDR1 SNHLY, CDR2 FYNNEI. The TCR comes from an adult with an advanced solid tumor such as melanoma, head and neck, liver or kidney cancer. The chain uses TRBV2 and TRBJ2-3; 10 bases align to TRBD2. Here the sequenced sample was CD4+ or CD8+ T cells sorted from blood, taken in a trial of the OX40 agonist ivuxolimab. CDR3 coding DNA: TGTGCCAGCAGCCCCCCGACTAGCGGGCGCACAGATACGCAGTATTTT. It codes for CASSPPTSGRTDTQYF. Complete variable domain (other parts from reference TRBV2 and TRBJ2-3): EPEVTQTPSHQVTQMGQEVILRCVPISNHLYFYWYRQILGQKVEFLVSFYNNEISEKSEIFDDQFSVERPDGSNFTLKIRSTKLEDSAMYFCASSPPTSGRTDTQYFGPGTRLTVL.